The present entry profiles one TCR beta chain with its context. What it recognizes is unknown. These data are taken from a study of blood T cells in healthy people across ages. Primed by a sample-barcoded 5' primer and a J-beta primer mix, a second PCR proceeded for roughly 7 to 11 cycles. TCRdb redid the calling of the 5' RACE reads with MiXCR, one entry per CDR3 protein. The sample has some 1.6 million distinct CDR3 sequences; about 32% are singletons. General observations from the study: Researchers report that TCR beta diversity correlated strongly with naive T cell percentage.

Sequenced sample: blood. This receptor was taken from a woman younger than 45 in good health.

CDR3 amino acids: CASSSGTDTEAFF. CDR3 coding DNA: TGTGCCAGCAGCTCCGGGACGGACACTGAAGCTTTCTTT. The chain couples TRBV7-3 to TRBJ1-1, with a possible D match to TRBD1 (5 bases). Germline V gene lookup returns CDR1 SGHTA and CDR2 FQGTGA. V lost 4 bases, J lost 3 bases, and 9 bases lay in between. The CDR3 is made up of 13 amino acids.